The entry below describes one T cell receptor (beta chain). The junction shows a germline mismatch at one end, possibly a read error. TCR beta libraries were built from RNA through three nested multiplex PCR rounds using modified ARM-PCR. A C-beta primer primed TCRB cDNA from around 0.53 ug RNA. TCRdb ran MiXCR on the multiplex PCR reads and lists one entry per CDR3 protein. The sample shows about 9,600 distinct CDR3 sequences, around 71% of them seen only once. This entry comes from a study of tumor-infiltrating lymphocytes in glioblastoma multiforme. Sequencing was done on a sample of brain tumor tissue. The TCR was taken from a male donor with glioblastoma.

The CDR3 protein is CASSESERSYNLPLHF. The CDR3 DNA reads as TGTGCCAGCAGCGAGTCAGAGAGGTCCTATAATTTACCCCTCCACTTT. The gene calls are TRBV5-4 and TRBJ1-6; no firm D call. The CDR3 length is 16 residues. The germline gives CDR1 SGHNT, CDR2 YYREEE (reference sequence).